The sequence of this T cell receptor (beta chain) was determined in a study of cytomegalovirus exposure and HLA in healthy donors. Study results and limitations: A prior analysis recorded that most TCR beta V segments were productive about 87% or about 30% of the time. The study labeled about 160 TCR beta chains cytomegalovirus-associated. Clonal expansion was found to be greater in HLA-associated TCR beta chains than in equally common others in a later analysis.

Healthy bone marrow donors supplied every sample. Primers for the PCR totalled 60 Vbeta and 13 Jbeta. The protocol was immunoSEQ multiplex PCR, while the TCRdb copy is restricted to in-frame clones and leaves out a portion. Here the sample spans under 200,000 clones, over 70% being singletons. As regards this clone: Antigen specificity is unknown. At one end, the junction sequence differs from germline, possibly due to a read error.

The V gene's germline CDR1 is SGHTA and CDR2 FQGNSA. This CDR3 is built from 10 residues. This receptor was obtained from a female donor in good health and CMV-seronegative. The material sequenced was PBMCs. This sequence joins TRBV7-2 and TRBJ2-5, with D uncertain. CDR3 sequence reads: CASRVQTRDF. The DNA of the CDR3 is TGTGCCAGCAGGGTTCAGACCCGGGACTTC.